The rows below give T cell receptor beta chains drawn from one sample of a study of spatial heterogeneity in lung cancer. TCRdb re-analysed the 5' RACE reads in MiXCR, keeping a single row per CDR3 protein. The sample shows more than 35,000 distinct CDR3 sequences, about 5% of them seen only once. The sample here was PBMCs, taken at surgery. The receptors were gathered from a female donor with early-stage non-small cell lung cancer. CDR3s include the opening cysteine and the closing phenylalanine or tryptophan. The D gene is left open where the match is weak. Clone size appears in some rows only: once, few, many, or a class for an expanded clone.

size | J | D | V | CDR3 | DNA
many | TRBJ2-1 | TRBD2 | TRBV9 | CASSARDYSYNEQFF | TGTGCCAGCAGCGCCCGGGACTACTCCTACAATGAGCAGTTCTTC
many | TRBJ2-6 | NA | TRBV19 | CASSLSSGANVLTF | TGTGCCAGTAGTCTCAGCTCTGGGGCCAACGTCCTGACTTTC
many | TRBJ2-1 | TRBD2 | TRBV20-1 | CSAERPSGGAGYNEQFF | TGCAGTGCGGAGAGGCCTAGCGGGGGGGCCGGCTACAATGAGCAGTTCTTC
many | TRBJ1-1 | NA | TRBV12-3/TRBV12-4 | CASSLMATEAFF | TGTGCCAGCAGTTTAATGGCCACTGAAGCTTTCTTT
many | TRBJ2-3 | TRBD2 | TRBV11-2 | CASSRFLAGGLPSTDTQYF | TGTGCCAGCAGCCGGTTTCTAGCGGGGGGCCTCCCTAGCACAGATACGCAGTATTTT
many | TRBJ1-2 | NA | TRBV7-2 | CASSSRPGRNGYTF | TGTGCCAGCAGCTCAAGGCCGGGGCGGAATGGCTACACCTTC
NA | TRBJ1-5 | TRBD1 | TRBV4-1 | CASSQEGQDRGVRQPQHF | TGCGCCAGCAGCCAAGAGGGACAGGACCGAGGTGTACGTCAGCCCCAGCATTTT
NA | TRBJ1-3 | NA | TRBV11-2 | CASSSQQGRNTIYF | TGTGCCAGCAGCTCCCAACAGGGCCGAAACACCATATATTTT
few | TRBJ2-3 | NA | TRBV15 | CATSIGRGPTDTQYF | TGTGCCACCAGCATAGGCAGGGGCCCCACAGATACGCAGTATTTT
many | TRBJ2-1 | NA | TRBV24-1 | CATSDLTGTSYNEQFF | TGTGCCACCAGTGATTTGACAGGGACCTCCTACAATGAGCAGTTCTTC
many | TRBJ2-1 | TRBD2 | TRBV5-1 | CASSLELAGAQEQFF | TGCGCCAGCAGCTTGGAATTAGCGGGGGCCCAGGAGCAGTTCTTC
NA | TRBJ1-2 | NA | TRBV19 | CASGDIYGYTF | TGTGCCAGTGGGGACATCTATGGCTACACCTTC
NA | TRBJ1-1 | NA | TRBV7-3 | CASSLNSGLNTEAFF | TGTGCCAGCAGCCTTAACTCTGGGCTGAACACTGAAGCTTTCTTT
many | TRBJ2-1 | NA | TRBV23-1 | CASSQPRGADEQFF | TGCGCCAGCAGTCAACCCAGGGGGGCGGATGAGCAGTTCTTC
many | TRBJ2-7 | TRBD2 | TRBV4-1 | CASSQAPGGSYEQYF | TGCGCCAGCAGCCAAGCGCCGGGGGGATCATACGAGCAGTACTTC
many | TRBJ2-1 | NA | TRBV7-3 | CASSSQLGGQFF | TGTGCCAGCAGCTCCCAACTAGGCGGGCAGTTCTTC
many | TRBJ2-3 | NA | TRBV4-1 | CASSQVPWRRGRISSTDTQYF | TGCGCCAGCAGCCAAGTCCCCTGGCGGCGGGGCCGGATTAGCAGCACAGATACGCAGTATTTT
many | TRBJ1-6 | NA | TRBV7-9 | CASSLARESPLHF | TGTGCCAGCAGCTTAGCTCGAGAATCACCCCTCCACTTT
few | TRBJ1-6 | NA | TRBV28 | CASSIFIGQLLSYNSPLHF | TGTGCCAGCAGTATCTTCATAGGACAGCTGCTCTCCTATAATTCACCCCTCCACTTT
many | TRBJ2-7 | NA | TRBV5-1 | CASSLAFGDEQYF | TGCGCCAGCAGCTTGGCGTTCGGGGACGAGCAGTACTTC
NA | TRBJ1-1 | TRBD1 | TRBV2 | CASRPITGGLIPGAFF | TGTGCCAGCAGGCCAATTACAGGGGGCCTAATACCGGGAGCTTTCTTT
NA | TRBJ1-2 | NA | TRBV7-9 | CASSSSGGAVLTF | TGTGCCAGCAGCTCCAGCGGGGGAGCGGTTCTCACCTTC
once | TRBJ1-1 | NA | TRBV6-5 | CASSLGNMNTEAFF | TGTGCCAGCAGTTTAGGGAATATGAACACTGAAGCTTTCTTT
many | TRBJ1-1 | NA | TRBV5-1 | CASSRAGVGDTEAFF | TGCGCCAGCAGCCGAGCGGGAGTCGGGGACACTGAAGCTTTCTTT
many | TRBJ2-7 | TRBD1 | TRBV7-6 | CASSLGGQGFAQYF | TGTGCCAGCAGCTTAGGGGGACAGGGATTCGCTCAGTACTTC
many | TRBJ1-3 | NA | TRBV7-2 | CASSFSLGNTIYF | TGTGCCAGCAGCTTCTCGTTGGGAAACACCATATATTTT
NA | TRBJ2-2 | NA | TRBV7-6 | CASSFSNTGELFF | TGTGCCAGCAGCTTCTCAAACACCGGGGAGCTGTTTTTT
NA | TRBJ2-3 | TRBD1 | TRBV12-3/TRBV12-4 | CASSSSTGDTQYF | TGTGCCAGCAGTTCCTCGACAGGGGATACGCAGTATTTT
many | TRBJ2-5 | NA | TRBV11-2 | CATDTFVNPETQYF | TGTGCCACCGACACGTTTGTAAATCCAGAGACCCAGTACTTC
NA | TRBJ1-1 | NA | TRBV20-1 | CSAREAGSANTEAFF | TGCAGTGCTAGGGAGGCGGGATCGGCGAACACTGAAGCTTTCTTT
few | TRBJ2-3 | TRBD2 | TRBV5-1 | CASNLAGGHGDTQYF | TGCGCCAGCAATTTAGCGGGGGGGCACGGAGATACGCAGTATTTT
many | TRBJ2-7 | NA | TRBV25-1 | CASGGGYEQYF | TGTGCCAGCGGTGGGGGGTACGAGCAGTACTTC
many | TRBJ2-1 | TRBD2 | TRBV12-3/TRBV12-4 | CASSVSGGPFVEQFF | TGTGCCAGCAGTGTAAGCGGGGGGCCTTTTGTAGAGCAGTTCTTC
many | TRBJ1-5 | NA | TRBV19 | CASTKGEHSNQPQHF | TGTGCCAGTACAAAAGGGGAGCATAGCAATCAGCCCCAGCATTTT
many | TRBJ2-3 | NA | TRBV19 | CASSPPVRRARQDTQYF | TGTGCCAGTAGTCCACCGGTGAGAAGGGCCAGGCAGGATACGCAGTATTTT
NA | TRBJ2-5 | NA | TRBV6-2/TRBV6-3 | CASMQGILGETQYF | TGTGCCAGCATGCAGGGGATATTGGGAGAGACCCAGTACTTC
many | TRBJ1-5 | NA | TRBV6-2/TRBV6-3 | CASTGEDGYQPQHF | TGTGCCAGCACCGGCGAGGACGGATATCAGCCCCAGCATTTT
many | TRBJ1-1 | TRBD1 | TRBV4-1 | CASSQTLDRGTEAFF | TGCGCCAGCAGCCAAACACTGGACAGGGGCACTGAAGCTTTCTTT
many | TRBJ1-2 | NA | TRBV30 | CAWSESYGYTF | TGTGCCTGGAGCGAATCATATGGCTACACCTTC
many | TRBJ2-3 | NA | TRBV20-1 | CSADLLGGEGTQYF | TGCAGTGCTGACCTTCTGGGGGGAGAGGGTACGCAGTATTTT
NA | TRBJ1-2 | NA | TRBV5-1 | CASSLGVGSPYGYTF | TGCGCCAGCAGCTTGGGGGTCGGGTCCCCGTATGGCTACACCTTC
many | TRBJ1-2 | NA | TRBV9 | CASSVGDTGYGYTF | TGTGCCAGCAGCGTAGGGGACACCGGGTATGGCTACACCTTC
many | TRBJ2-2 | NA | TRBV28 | CASSLVGGPGELFF | TGTGCCAGCAGCCTCGTGGGGGGCCCCGGGGAGCTGTTTTTT
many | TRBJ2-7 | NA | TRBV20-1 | CSARVGPYEQYF | TGCAGTGCTAGAGTAGGACCCTACGAGCAGTACTTC
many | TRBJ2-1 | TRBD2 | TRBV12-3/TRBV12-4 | CASTQGPRGLAGYNEQFF | TGTGCCAGCACCCAAGGGCCACGGGGACTAGCGGGATACAATGAGCAGTTCTTC